This TCR beta chain appears in the sequencing data of a study of T cell responses to AZD1222 COVID-19 vaccine. Study-wide results and limits: Two AZD1222 doses significantly raised spike-specific TCR breadth and depth over controls.

Germline-derived CDR1 and CDR2 are SGHNT and YYREEE (reference sequence). CDR3 length equals 15 residues. The V and J ends lost 0 bases and 6 bases, in that order; junction bases with no gene match: 1. Comments on this clone: Its matching antigen is unknown.

Profiled with immunoSEQ multiplex PCR; TCRdb holds only in-frame clones, not every one. The repertoire has about 97,000 clones, about 89% of them found once; the top ten carry 6% to 8%. V and J are TRBV5-4 and TRBJ1-4; 11 nucleotides agree with TRBD1. The sequencing here drew on peripheral blood, taken on day 0 of AZD1222 vaccination. This receptor was taken from an adult in good health. The CDR3 protein is CASSLGGQGDEKLFF. The CDR3 DNA follows: TGTGCCAGCAGCTTGGGGGGACAGGGGGATGAAAAACTGTTTTTT.